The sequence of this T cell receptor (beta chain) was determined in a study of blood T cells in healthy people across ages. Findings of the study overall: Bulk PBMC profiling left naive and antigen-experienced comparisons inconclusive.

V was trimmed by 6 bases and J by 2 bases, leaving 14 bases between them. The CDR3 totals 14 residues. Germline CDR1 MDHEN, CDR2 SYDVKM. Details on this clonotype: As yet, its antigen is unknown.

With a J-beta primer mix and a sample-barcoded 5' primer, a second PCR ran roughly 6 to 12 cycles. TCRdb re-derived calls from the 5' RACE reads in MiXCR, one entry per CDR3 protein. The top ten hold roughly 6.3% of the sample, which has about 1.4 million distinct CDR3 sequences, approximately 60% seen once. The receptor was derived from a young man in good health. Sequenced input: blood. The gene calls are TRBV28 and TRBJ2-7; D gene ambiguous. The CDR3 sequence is CASSQRTPTYEQYF. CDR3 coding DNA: TGTGCCAGCAGCCAGAGGACCCCCACCTACGAGCAGTACTTC.